This is a list of T cell receptor beta chains from one sample in a study of T cell repertoires in cytomegalovirus infection. Each CDR3 protein gets one entry after TCRdb re-called the reads with MiXCR. The sample yields around 440,000 distinct CDR3 sequences, 11% seen once. Source material: PBMCs. These receptors were taken from a human donor in good health (CMV status not recorded). Some clones in this sample may be carry-over from other donors' samples. Both conserved end residues are part of each CDR3. The D gene is left open where the match is weak. Expanded clones get a size class; other rows say once, few or many, or leave the size out.

TRBJ2-1 | many | TRBV5-1 | 14 | TRBD2 | TGCGCCAGCAGCTCGGGGGGATCCTACAATGAGCAGTTCTTC | CASSSGGSYNEQFF
TRBJ1-2 | few | TRBV5-6 | 15 | NA | TGTGCCAGCAGCTTGGGAGTTTCAGGGAACTATGGCTACACCTTC | CASSLGVSGNYGYTF
TRBJ2-2 | many | TRBV7-9 | 15 | TRBD1 | TGTGCCAGCAGCGCAGGGACAGGGGGCACCGGGGAGCTGTTTTTT | CASSAGTGGTGELFF
TRBJ1-6 | few | TRBV12-3/TRBV12-4 | 12 | NA | TGTGCCACCCAGGGGATGGATTCACCCCTCCACTTT | CATQGMDSPLHF
TRBJ2-5 | NA | TRBV4-1 | 13 | NA | TGTGCCAGCAGCCAAGATCGGGGGGAGACCCAGTACTTC | CASSQDRGETQYF
TRBJ1-4 | many | TRBV7-6 | 17 | NA | TGTGCCAGCAGCTCAAAACCTACAGCCGTGCCGGCTGAAAAACTGTTTTTT | CASSSKPTAVPAEKLFF
TRBJ1-1 | NA | TRBV7-6 | 13 | NA | TGTGCCTCTCGGGAGGGGATCGGGACTGAAGCTTTCTTT | CASREGIGTEAFF
TRBJ1-1 | few | TRBV7-9 | 15 | TRBD1 | TGTGCCAGCAGCTTAGAGGGAGGGGGCTGGACTGAAGCTTTCTTT | CASSLEGGGWTEAFF
TRBJ2-3 | NA | TRBV5-1 | 16 | NA | TGCGCCAGCAGCTTGTACGGCCAGGCTGGAATAGATACGCAGTATTTT | CASSLYGQAGIDTQYF
TRBJ1-5 | many | TRBV19 | 14 | NA | TGTGCCAGTAGTATAAGGGGGGCCCATCAGCCCCAGCATTTT | CASSIRGAHQPQHF
TRBJ2-1 | many | TRBV7-2 | 14 | NA | TGTGCCAGCAGCCAGCCGGGAACTTACAATGAGCAGTTCTTC | CASSQPGTYNEQFF
TRBJ2-2 | many | TRBV11-2 | 15 | NA | TGTGCCAGCAGCTCCACTAGACAATTAACCGGGGAGCTGTTTTTT | CASSSTRQLTGELFF
TRBJ1-2 | many | TRBV6-1 | 12 | NA | TGTGCCAGCAGTTCGGGGATCTATGGCTACACCTTC | CASSSGIYGYTF
TRBJ1-4 | NA | TRBV29-1 | 16 | TRBD1 | TGCAGCGTTGCCGCCCGATTAACAGGGGTTGAGGAAAAACTGTTTTTT | CSVAARLTGVEEKLFF
TRBJ1-3 | many | TRBV6-5 | 15 | TRBD1 | TGTGCCAGCAGGCCCAGGACAGGAGGGGGAAACACCATATATTTT | CASRPRTGGGNTIYF
TRBJ2-3 | many | TRBV6-6 | 18 | TRBD2 | TGTGCCAGCAGTTACCATCGTCAACTAGCGGGGCCATCAGATACGCAGTATTTT | CASSYHRQLAGPSDTQYF
TRBJ2-2 | many | TRBV20-1 | 14 | TRBD2 | TGCAGTGCTAGTAGCGGGAGGGTTGGCGGGGAGCTGTTTTTT | CSASSGRVGGELFF
TRBJ2-3 | few | TRBV10-3 | 17 | TRBD2 | TGTGCCATCAGTGTTGGGTTAGCGGGCTCTAGCACAGATACGCAGTATTTT | CAISVGLAGSSTDTQYF
TRBJ2-7 | many | TRBV7-9 | 14 | TRBD1 | TGTGCCAGCAGCCTGGACCAGGGGGTCTACGAGCAGTACTTC | CASSLDQGVYEQYF
TRBJ2-6 | many | TRBV28 | 15 | NA | TGTGCCAGCAGCCACAGTCTTTCTGGGGCCAACGTCCTGACTTTC | CASSHSLSGANVLTF
TRBJ2-2 | few | TRBV4-2 | 14 | TRBD1 | TGTGCCAGCAGCTCCGAGGGGGCCACCGGGGAGCTGTTTTTT | CASSSEGATGELFF